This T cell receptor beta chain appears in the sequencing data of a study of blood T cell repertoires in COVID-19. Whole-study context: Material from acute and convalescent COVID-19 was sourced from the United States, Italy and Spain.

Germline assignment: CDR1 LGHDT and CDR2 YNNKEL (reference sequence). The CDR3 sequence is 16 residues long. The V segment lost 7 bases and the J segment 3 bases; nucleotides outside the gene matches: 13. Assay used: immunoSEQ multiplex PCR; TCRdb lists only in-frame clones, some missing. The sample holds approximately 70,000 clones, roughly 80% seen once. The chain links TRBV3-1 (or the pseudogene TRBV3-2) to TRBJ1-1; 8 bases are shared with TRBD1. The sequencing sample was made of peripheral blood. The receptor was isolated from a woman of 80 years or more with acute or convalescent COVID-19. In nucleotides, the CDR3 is TGTGCCAGCACCCGGACAGGGCTTTTATTGGACACTGAAGCTTTCTTT. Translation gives CASTRTGLLLDTEAFF.